This T cell receptor (beta chain) is from a study of blood T cell repertoires in COVID-19. Overall study: The United States, Italy and Spain were the sources of the acute and convalescent COVID-19 samples. PBMCs, B-cell-depleted T cells, or T cells were the source of the cDNA or gDNA that made up the material.

Germline V lookup: CDR1 MNHEY, CDR2 SMNVEV (reference sequence). The germline V and J ends were trimmed by 0 bases and 0 bases, with 9 bases remaining between them. The length of the CDR3 is 16 residues. As originally analysed: Quantification of nucleated cells was approximated via reference gene primer amplification. TCRdb's table, derived via immunoSEQ multiplex PCR, lists solely in-frame clones and lacks some. The DNA was the basis for D and trimming; V, J and clone size are from that table. The sample gives about 250,000 clones, 75% to 90% of which show up once; roughly 0.8% is in the top ten. The V gene is TRBV27, the J gene TRBJ1-5, with D unclear. The clonotype comes from a man between 25 and 39 years old with acute or convalescent COVID-19. Sample: peripheral blood. CDR3 nucleotides: TGTGCCAGCAGTTTATCAGCTGGTTATAGCAATCAGCCCCAGCATTTT. It is translated as CASSLSAGYSNQPQHF.